This T cell receptor beta chain was sequenced during a study of T-cell reconstitution after alpha-beta-depleted transplantation in children (dated by TCRdb to the mid-2010s). Some background on the complete study: T-cell immune reconstitution after TCRalphabeta/CD19-depleted allogeneic hematopoietic cell transplantation in children was quantitatively tracked in the study by means of TCR repertoire profiling.

The library was obtained by PCR. Sequencing took place on an Illumina HiSeq 2500. Molecular barcoding was employed in the preparation of TCR libraries, with unique molecular identifiers being used to normalize TCRbeta repertoire quantification. TCRdb trimmed public reads at Q25 via fastp, called clones via MiXCR and kept in-frame beta chains. Each entry merges the rows of one CDR3 protein and shows their most common DNA and genes. Within this sample are some 600,000 distinct CDR3 sequences, with 13% of them counted one time only. The top ten constitute about 2.2% of the sample. The treatment or condition label on this specimen signifies: allogeneic hematopoietic cell transplantation with graft depleted of TCRalphabeta T cells and CD19 B cells. TCRalphabeta/CD19-depleted allogeneic hematopoietic cell grafts were given to the transplant recipients, all of whom were children. A remark on this clonotype: What this receptor recognizes is not known. No much larger clonotype is one base removed from it; base qualities were not supplied.

The germline V gene supplies CDR1 MDHEN and CDR2 SYDVKM. The CDR3 runs 14 amino acids, cysteine and phenylalanine included. The sequence is cut down to CDR3 DNA, 42 bases in frame from base 1. From V the trimming removes 5 bases and from J it removes 0 bases, while the gene matches leave 4 bases of the junction unaccounted for. Findings and caveats that apply to the study as a whole: Apparently early alphabetaT-cell count recovery about two months after transplant reportedly relied on only several hundred rapidly expanded clones derived from non-depleted graft cells. In some patients, the high TCRbeta diversity seen at day 60 was put down to recipient T cells and intrathymic progenitors that had survived conditioning. Hyperexpanded clone frequencies declined over subsequent months; after one year, T-cell counts and TCRbeta diversity were mostly attributed to newly produced T cells.

The specimen comprised PBMCs, mostly from graft donor cells, sampled 360 days after TCRalphabeta/CD19-depleted stem cell transplant. The clonotype comes from a male patient younger than 18 who had a stem cell transplant for acute myeloid leukemia, so the T cells may come from the graft donor. The chain uses TRBV28 and TRBJ2-7; 7 central nucleotides agree with TRBD1. The CDR3 region: CASSPGQSSYEQYF. The nucleotides read TGTGCCAGCAGTCCGGGACAGAGCTCCTACGAGCAGTACTTC.